This TCR beta chain was retrieved from a study of blood T cell repertoires in COVID-19. The overall study: The United States, Italy and Spain were the sources of the acute and convalescent COVID-19 samples.

The CDR3 sequence is 13 residues long. The germline V and J ends were trimmed by 0 bases and 3 bases, with 7 bases remaining between them. Per the germline V gene, CDR1 is SGHRS and CDR2 is YFSETQ. Authors' data handling: Amplification of reference gene primers provided the estimated nucleated cell counts. Produced via immunoSEQ multiplex PCR; TCRdb's table is partial and in-frame only. The V and J calls and clone size come from that table; D and trimming were worked out from the DNA. The repertoire has around 19,000 clones, around 90% of them found once; the top ten carry 7.4%. The specimen sequenced was peripheral blood. The TCR was taken from a man between 65 and 85 years old with active COVID-19. J is TRBJ2-7 and V is TRBV5-1; D is unresolved. The CDR3 bases are TGCGCCAGCAGCTTGGGTGTCAACTACGAGCAGTACTTC. It translates to CASSLGVNYEQYF.